One and the same sample provided the 14 T cell receptor beta chains below, sequenced in a study of long-term antiretroviral therapy in people with HIV. Sequencing used immunoSEQ v3.0 at survey level. Libraries were prepared by immunoSEQ multiplex PCR; TCRdb keeps only in-frame clonotypes and omits some of them. The repertoire includes fewer than 20,000 clones, approximately 85% of them detected once, and about 5.2% sits in the top ten. The material sequenced was unsorted PBMCs, taken 0.5 years after starting antiretroviral therapy. These receptors originate from a woman aged 40 to 49 with HIV.

This clone has just one count. The chain employs TRBV11-2 and TRBJ1-1; a weak D match, TRBD1 (5 bases). The V end lost 3 bases, the J end lost 1 base, and 18 bases lay between the germline ends. The germline gives CDR1 SGHAT, CDR2 FQNNGV. This CDR3 spans 17 amino acids. In nucleotides, the CDR3 is TGTGCCAGCAGCTTCTTGGGGGTTAAGAGAACGAACACTGAAGCTTTCTTT. Translated: CASSFLGVKRTNTEAFF.

This chain connects TRBV6-1 to TRBJ2-7; 9 nucleotides agree with TRBD1. Germline values: CDR1 MNHNS, CDR2 SASEGT. J was trimmed by 4 bases and V by 6 bases; bases with no gene match: 7. The CDR3 totals 14 residues. CDR3 amino acids: CASRTDRGLYEQYF. As DNA, the CDR3 is TGTGCCAGCAGGACGGACAGGGGATTATACGAGCAGTACTTC.

This rearrangement joins TRBV27 to TRBJ1-4, with a tentative D call TRBD1 (5 bases). Trimming removed 5 bases from V and 0 bases from J, with 7 bases in between. The germline V gene encodes CDR1 MNHEY and CDR2 SMNVEV (reference sequence). The CDR3 runs to 14 residues. The CDR3 DNA reads TGTGCCAGCAGTGGGGGAGCAACTAATGAAAAACTGTTTTTT. Amino acids: CASSGGATNEKLFF.

The chain joins TRBV7-8 to TRBJ1-5; tentatively, D is TRBD1 (6 bases). V was clipped by 0 bases and J by 0 bases, with 12 bases between them. Germline V CDR1 and CDR2: SGHVS, FQNEAQ. This CDR3 spans 17 amino acids. The CDR3 nucleotides are TGTGCCAGCAGCTTAGCACCCAGGGGAATTAGCAATCAGCCCCAGCATTTT. This sequence encodes CASSLAPRGISNQPQHF.

The chain employs TRBV6-6 and TRBJ2-2, with 9 bases matching TRBD1. The V gene's germline CDR1 is MNHNY and CDR2 SVGAGI (reference sequence). V dropped 6 bases and J dropped 6; count of bases not matched to a gene: 11. This CDR3 spans 16 amino acids. In DNA form, the CDR3 reads TGTGCCAGCAGCCGGGCACAGGGGGCGCGAGCCGGGGAGCTGTTTTTT. Translation gives CASSRAQGARAGELFF.

The chain employs TRBV7-2 and TRBJ2-1; no reliable D call. This CDR3 has 13 amino acids. Germline loops: CDR1 SGHTA, CDR2 FQGNSA. Trimming left V 1 base short and J 9 bases short, with 10 bases between. CDR3 region: CASSLGARVEQFF. The CDR3 DNA sequence: TGTGCCAGCAGCTTAGGGGCTCGCGTTGAGCAGTTCTTC.

In its sample, this clone was seen a few times. The CDR3 sequence is CASSPNMDYGYTF. Here the CDR3 DNA reads TGTGCCAGCAGCCCTAACATGGACTATGGCTACACCTTC. The chain links TRBV14 to TRBJ1-2; D is undetermined. Germline-derived CDR1 and CDR2 are SGHDN and FVKESK. This CDR3 contains 13 residues. The V gene lost 4 bases and the J gene lost 3 bases, with 9 bases spanning the gap.

The rearrangement uses TRBV7-9 and TRBJ2-1; D call uncertain. Per the germline V gene, CDR1 is SEHNR and CDR2 is FQNEAQ (reference sequence). The CDR3 runs to 11 residues. V lost 8 bases and J lost 7, with 9 bases in between. DNA of the CDR3: TGTGCCAGCCCCTCTGGGAATGAGCAGTTCTTC. It encodes CASPSGNEQFF.

The chain combines TRBV4-2 with TRBJ2-3, with 11 nucleotides matching TRBD2. V dropped 0 bases and J dropped 0; count of bases not matched to a gene: 2. The CDR3 spans 17 residues. Germline CDR1 is LGHNA and CDR2 is YNFKEQ. The CDR3 region is CASSQDRTSGSTDTQYF. Here the CDR3 DNA reads TGTGCCAGCAGCCAAGATCGGACTAGCGGGAGCACAGATACGCAGTATTTT.

This chain uses TRBV7-9 with TRBJ2-5; the match to TRBD2 covers 7 bases. CDR3 length: 16 residues. Germline loops: CDR1 SEHNR, CDR2 FQNEAQ (reference sequence). Germline trimming cut 1 base from V and 5 bases from J; bases unmatched to any gene: 10. The CDR3 here is CASSLVTGGGMETQYF. In DNA form, the CDR3 reads TGTGCCAGCAGCTTAGTCACGGGAGGCGGGATGGAGACCCAGTACTTC.

The chain joins TRBV19 to TRBJ2-3; 10 bases map to TRBD2. The CDR3 length is 16 residues. CDR1 is LNHDA and CDR2 is SQIVND in the germline V gene (reference sequence). The trim removed 5 bases at V and 5 bases at J, leaving 10 bases unmatched. For the CDR3, the DNA is TGTGCCAGTAGTCCCCTAGCGGGAGCTGTCCTAGATACGCAGTATTTT. Residues: CASSPLAGAVLDTQYF.

The V call is TRBV4-1, the J call TRBJ2-3; 11 bases align to TRBD2. Germline CDR1 is MGHRA and CDR2 is YSYEKL. V was pared by 2 bases and J by 4 bases, with 8 bases of the junction left unmatched. This CDR3 is 17 amino acids long. The CDR3 region is CASSQKGLAVEPDTQYF. DNA for the CDR3: TGCGCCAGCAGCCAAAAGGGACTAGCGGTTGAACCAGATACGCAGTATTTT.

J is TRBJ2-6 and V is TRBV29-1; D is ambiguous. The CDR3 consists of 15 residues. Germline V lookup: CDR1 SQVTM, CDR2 ANQGSEA. The V end lost 1 base, the J end lost 2 bases, and 9 bases lay between the germline ends. The CDR3 DNA reads TGCAGCGTTGAAGCGGAAGGGACTGGGGCCAACGTCCTGACTTTC. It yields the protein CSVEAEGTGANVLTF.

The gene calls are TRBV5-1 and TRBJ2-3, with 8 bases that match TRBD2. CDR1 is SGHRS, CDR2 YFSETQ, per germline. V was pared by 5 bases and J by 1 base, with 6 bases of the junction left unmatched. The CDR3 has 15 amino acids. CDR3 protein: CASRIAGTGTDTQYF. Here the CDR3 DNA reads TGCGCCAGCAGAATAGCGGGAACCGGCACAGATACGCAGTATTTT. The entire variable domain, with the rest obtained from reference TRBV5-1 and TRBJ2-3, is as follows: KAGVTQTPRYLIKTRGQQVTLSCSPISGHRSVSWYQQTPGQGLQFLFEYFSETQRNKGNFPGRFSGRQFSNSRSEMNVSTLELGDSALYLCASRIAGTGTDTQYFGPGTRLTVL.